A selection of T cell receptor beta chains follows, all from one sample in a study of T cells in narcolepsy. The repertoire was sequenced with immunoSEQ multiplex PCR; TCRdb's copy has only in-frame clones and lacks some. The table records about 32,000 clones, roughly three quarters of them present only once. Input material: memory (CD45RA-) CD4+ T cells from blood. The receptors shown here come from a human donor in good health. Both conserved end residues are part of each CDR3. D genes are given only for firm matches. Clone size, where shown, is once, few, many, or a class for clones that have expanded.

d_gene,abundance,v_gene,j_gene,CDR3nt,CDR3aa
.,.,TRBV27,TRBJ2-3,TGTGCCAGCAGTTTCATTCTAACTAGCACAGATACGCAGTATTTT,CASSFILTSTDTQYF
.,.,TRBV2,TRBJ1-2,TGTGCCAGCAGTGACACGGACCTTCATGGCTACACCTTC,CASSDTDLHGYTF
TRBD1,.,TRBV6-5,TRBJ1-1,TGTGCCAGCAGTGTCGGACAGGGAACTGCTGAAGCTTTCTTT,CASSVGQGTAEAFF
TRBD1,.,TRBV6-5,TRBJ1-1,TGTGCCGGGGAGACAGGGGGCACTGAAGCTTTCTTT,CAGETGGTEAFF
.,.,TRBV27,TRBJ1-1,TGTGCCAGCAGGTACAGGGTCGGGAACACTGAAGCTTTCTTT,CASRYRVGNTEAFF
TRBD2,.,TRBV6-6,TRBJ2-3,TGTGCCAGCAGTTACGGCGGGAGGCGGGCAGATACGCAGTATTTT,CASSYGGRRADTQYF
.,.,TRBV6-6,TRBJ2-3,TGTGCCAGCAGCCCAGGGGGGACAGATACGCAGTATTTT,CASSPGGTDTQYF
.,.,TRBV27,TRBJ2-2,TGTGCCAGCAGTTTCGCGCGGACCGGGGAGCTGTTTTTT,CASSFARTGELFF
.,.,TRBV11-3,TRBJ2-6,TGTGCCAGCAGCTTTGCTCAGGTCTCTGGGGCCAACGTCCTGACTTTC,CASSFAQVSGANVLTF
TRBD1,.,TRBV29-1,TRBJ1-2,TGCAGCGTTGAAGAGACAGGGGCGACCTATGGCTACACCTTC,CSVEETGATYGYTF
.,.,TRBV15,TRBJ1-2,TGTGCCACCAGCAGAGCTGGCAGAAACTATGGCTACACCTTC,CATSRAGRNYGYTF
.,.,TRBV5-4,TRBJ1-5,TGTGCCAGCAGCTTGGGCGGGATGCAGAATCAGCCCCAGCATTTT,CASSLGGMQNQPQHF
.,.,TRBV5-1,TRBJ2-7,TGCGCCAGCAGCTTGGCCGGAGGGGCTTCCCACGAGCAGTACTTC,CASSLAGGASHEQYF
.,.,TRBV5-6,TRBJ2-7,TGTGCCAGCAGCTTGTATGCAGGCAGTCAAGTCTCCTACGAGCAGTACTTC,CASSLYAGSQVSYEQYF
.,.,TRBV7-9,TRBJ2-1,TGTGCCAGCAGATCGTACAATGAGCAGTTCTTC,CASRSYNEQFF
.,.,TRBV10-3,TRBJ2-3,TGTGCCATCAGACAACAGGGTGATACGCAGTATTTT,CAIRQQGDTQYF
.,.,TRBV19,TRBJ2-3,TGTGCCAGTAGTATGGTGAGGGGTACAGATACGCAGTATTTT,CASSMVRGTDTQYF
TRBD2,once,TRBV27,TRBJ2-7,TGTGCCAGCGCTCCGTTCTTAATCACTAGCGGGCGATCCTACGAGCAGTACTTC,CASAPFLITSGRSYEQYF
.,.,TRBV11-2,TRBJ1-4,TGTGCCAGCAGCCCCACGACAGCAACTAATGAAAAACTGTTTTTT,CASSPTTATNEKLFF
.,.,TRBV6-6,TRBJ1-1,TGTGCCAGCAGGGTGACAGTGAACACTGAAGCTTTCTTT,CASRVTVNTEAFF
.,.,TRBV29-1,TRBJ2-7,TGCAGCGTTGAAGATCTTCAGGGGAGCGAGCAGTACTTC,CSVEDLQGSEQYF
.,.,TRBV7-9,TRBJ2-3,TGTGCCAGCAGCTCGAAGCGGCGGGTCACAGATACGCAGTATTTT,CASSSKRRVTDTQYF
TRBD1,few,TRBV4-1,TRBJ1-1,TGCGCCAGCAGCCAAGATCCGCCGGGACAGGGAATCTGGAGAACTGAAGCTTTCTTT,CASSQDPPGQGIWRTEAFF
.,.,TRBV5-4,TRBJ2-1,TGTGCCAGCAGCTTGCTGGCAAATGAGCAGTTCTTC,CASSLLANEQFF
.,.,TRBV7-2,TRBJ2-5,TGTGCCAGCAGCGTAAATATACAAGAGACCCAGTACTTC,CASSVNIQETQYF
.,.,TRBV7-6,TRBJ2-5,TGTGCCAGCAGTTCACCTCGGGACTCCCAAGAGACCCAGTACTTC,CASSSPRDSQETQYF
TRBD2,.,TRBV11-2,TRBJ2-1,TGTGCCAGCAGCTCCCCTACTAGCGGGAGTTTTCCCAATGAGCAGTTCTTC,CASSSPTSGSFPNEQFF
.,.,TRBV5-6,TRBJ1-3,TGTGCCAGCAGCTTCCGGGCTGGAAACACCATATATTTT,CASSFRAGNTIYF
.,.,TRBV7-6,TRBJ1-2,TGTGCCAGCAGCTTAGACCAGGGGGGCTACACCTTC,CASSLDQGGYTF
.,.,TRBV27,TRBJ1-6,TGTGCCAGCAGTTTATCAGGGTTTTCACCCCTCCACTTT,CASSLSGFSPLHF
.,.,TRBV29-1,TRBJ2-1,TGCAGCGTTGAGGCCTTATACAATGAGCAGTTCTTC,CSVEALYNEQFF
.,few,TRBV2,TRBJ1-1,TGTGCCAGCAGTTTTGGACGGAACACTGAAGCTTTCTTT,CASSFGRNTEAFF
TRBD1,.,TRBV5-6,TRBJ2-7,TGTGCCAGCAGCCCATCCGGGACAGGGTCCTACGAGCAGTACTTC,CASSPSGTGSYEQYF
.,few,TRBV10-3,TRBJ2-5,TGTGCCATCAGGGAGGACACCGGGACCCAGTACTTC,CAIREDTGTQYF
.,.,TRBV5-1,TRBJ2-7,TGCGCCAGCAGCAGGGACTCCTACGAGCAGTACTTC,CASSRDSYEQYF
TRBD1,.,TRBV19,TRBJ2-2,TGTGCCAGTAGTATACAGGGGGTGAGCACCGGGGAGCTGTTTTTT,CASSIQGVSTGELFF
TRBD1,.,TRBV5-1,TRBJ1-1,TGCGCCAGCAGCGGTGACAGGGGGTCTGAAGCTTTCTTT,CASSGDRGSEAFF
.,.,TRBV7-9,TRBJ2-7,TGTGCCAGCAGCGCCCTCCGCGAGCAGTACTTC,CASSALREQYF
.,.,TRBV10-1,TRBJ2-2,TGCGCCAGCAGTGACTGGCGGGGAGGAACCGGGGAGCTGTTTTTT,CASSDWRGGTGELFF
.,.,TRBV5-4,TRBJ1-3,TGTGCCAGCAGCTTCGCCTCTGGAAACACCATATATTTT,CASSFASGNTIYF
.,medium-sized,TRBV1,TRBJ1-1,TGCACCAGCAGAGACAGGGGGCGGATGGCTGAAGCTTTCTTT,CTSRDRGRMAEAFF
TRBD1,.,TRBV25-1,TRBJ2-2,TGTGCCAGCAGTGAGAGGGCGGTAGGGGCAGGGGGCTTCGGGGAGCTGTTTTTT,CASSERAVGAGGFGELFF
.,.,TRBV10-3,TRBJ1-2,TGTGCCATCAGTGCCTCGACCGGAATCTATGGCTACACCTTC,CAISASTGIYGYTF
.,few,TRBV15,TRBJ1-1,TGTGCCACCAGCATGTCACTGAACACTGAAGCTTTCTTT,CATSMSLNTEAFF
.,few,TRBV6-1,TRBJ2-1,TGTGCCAGCAGTGGTGTGGGGGGCGGACGCGTCGGGAGTGAGCAGTTCTTC,CASSGVGGGRVGSEQFF
TRBD1,.,TRBV5-1,TRBJ2-7,TGCGCCAGCAGCTTGGACGGACAGGACGAGCAGTACTTC,CASSLDGQDEQYF
.,.,TRBV5-6,TRBJ2-7,TGTGCCAGCAGCTTCGGATTTGAGACTCCCACCTACGAGCAGTACTTC,CASSFGFETPTYEQYF
.,once,TRBV6-1,TRBJ2-1,TGTGCCAGCAGTTATGGTAGGGGTGAGCAGTTCTTC,CASSYGRGEQFF
.,.,TRBV2,TRBJ2-7,TGTGCCAGCCGGGACAACTCCTACGAGCAGTACTTC,CASRDNSYEQYF
.,.,TRBV27,TRBJ2-7,TGTGCCAGCAGTTTCAGAGAGCAGACCGAGCAGTACTTC,CASSFREQTEQYF